This T cell receptor (beta chain) was captured in a study of T-cell reconstitution after alpha-beta-depleted transplantation in children. The V and J ends lost 2 bases and 14 bases respectively, with 16 bases between them. The germline V gene has CDR1 MNHEY and CDR2 SVGAGI. This CDR3 region has 13 residues. Unique molecular identifiers were used to barcode this TCRbeta library. TCRdb used MiXCR to reprocess the PCR reads, holding one entry per CDR3 protein. This repertoire shows more than 450,000 distinct CDR3 sequences, around 16% found once; its top ten account for 3.3%. The material sequenced was PBMCs from the stem cell graft donor, taken from the stem cell graft. The chain has TRBV6-5 and TRBJ2-1; possibly TRBD2 for D (6 bases). The TCR was taken from a human donor who donated a stem cell graft to a child with acute lymphoblastic leukemia. The CDR3 DNA is TGTGCCAGCAGTTACAATTCTGGCGGGGAGGAGTTCTTC. As protein: CASSYNSGGEEFF.